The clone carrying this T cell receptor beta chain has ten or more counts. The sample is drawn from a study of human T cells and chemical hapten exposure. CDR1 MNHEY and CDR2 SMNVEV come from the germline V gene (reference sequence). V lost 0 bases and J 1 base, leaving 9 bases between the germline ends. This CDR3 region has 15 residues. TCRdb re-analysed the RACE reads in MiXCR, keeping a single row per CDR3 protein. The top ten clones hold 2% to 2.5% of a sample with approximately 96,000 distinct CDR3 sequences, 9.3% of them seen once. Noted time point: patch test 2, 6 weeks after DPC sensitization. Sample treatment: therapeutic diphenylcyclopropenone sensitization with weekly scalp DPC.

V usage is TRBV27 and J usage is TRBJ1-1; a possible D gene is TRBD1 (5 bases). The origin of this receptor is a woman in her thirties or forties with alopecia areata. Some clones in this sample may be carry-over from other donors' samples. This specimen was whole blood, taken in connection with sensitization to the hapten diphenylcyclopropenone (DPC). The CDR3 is CASSLSPGSNTEAFF. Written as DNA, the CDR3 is TGTGCCAGCAGTTTATCGCCAGGGTCGAACACTGAAGCTTTCTTT.